A single sample is the source of the 15 T cell receptor beta chains below, sequenced in a study of T cells in Graves' hyperthyroidism and ophthalmopathy. TCR beta CDR3 sequences were amplified from RNA transcripts. The TCR CDR3 was amplified in a first-round RT-PCR using the HTBI primer set. MiXCR, applied by TCRdb to the multiplex PCR reads, yields one record per CDR3 protein. The data contain more than 250,000 distinct CDR3 sequences, roughly 15% of them seen just once; the ten biggest clones take up under 35%. The sample comprised blood. These receptors were collected from a woman aged 45-59 years with Graves' hyperthyroidism that later progressed to Graves' ophthalmopathy.

This clonotype came up many times. CDR3 bases: TGTGCCAGCAGCTCCCACCCGACAGGGTCTGGGGCCAACGTCCTGACTTTC. Amino acids: CASSSHPTGSGANVLTF. This chain links TRBV7-8 with TRBJ2-6, with 7 nucleotides matching TRBD1. CDR1 and CDR2 (germline): SGHVS, FQNEAQ. This CDR3 is 17 amino acids long. Trimming cost V 4 bases and J 1 base; bases outside gene matches: 7.

The chain joins TRBV5-5 to TRBJ1-4; D is perhaps TRBD1 (6 bases). The CDR3 has 14 residues. Germline CDR1 reads SGHKS; CDR2 reads YYEKEE (reference sequence). Trimming shortened V by 0 bases and J by 10 bases, and 13 bases separated the two germline ends. CDR3 nucleotide sequence: TGTGCCAGCAGCTTGGTGGACAGCGGAGCAAAACTGTTTTTT. Residues: CASSLVDSGAKLFF.

This clonotype was seen repeatedly, ten times or more. J is TRBJ1-1 and V is TRBV9; 9 bases align to TRBD1. This CDR3 is built from 15 residues. V was pared by 4 bases and J by 6 bases, with 10 bases of the junction left unmatched. Germline V gives CDR1 SGDLS, CDR2 YYNGEE. The CDR3 loop is CASSPQGQGQPEAFF. CDR3 DNA sequence: TGTGCCAGCAGCCCCCAGGGACAGGGCCAACCTGAAGCTTTCTTT. Full variable domain (missing parts from reference TRBV9 and TRBJ1-1): DSGVTQTPKHLITATGQRVTLRCSPRSGDLSVYWYQQSLDQGLQFLIQYYNGEERAKGNILERFSAQQFPDLHSELNLSSLELGDSALYFCASSPQGQGQPEAFFGQGTRLTVV.

V is TRBV7-3 and J is TRBJ1-1; TRBD1 might be the D (6 bases). Germline CDR1 SGHTA, CDR2 FQGTGA. This CDR3 spans 14 amino acids. Trimming took 4 bases from V and 8 from J, leaving 17 bases between them. The CDR3, as DNA: TGTGCCAGCAGCTCCTTAGCCGGCGGGACAGAAGCTTTCTTT. The encoded protein is CASSSLAGGTEAFF.

The chain uses TRBV20-1 and TRBJ2-7, with D possibly TRBD2 on 5 matching bases. The CDR3 covers 14 residues. Germline CDR1 and CDR2: DFQATT and SNEGSKA (reference sequence). Between the trimmed V and J ends, which lost 3 bases and 3 bases, there was a span of 15 bases. CDR3 loop: CSARAVPSFYEQYF. In DNA form, the CDR3 reads TGCAGTGCTAGGGCCGTGCCTAGCTTCTACGAGCAGTACTTC.

The rearrangement links TRBV6-1 to TRBJ1-3; D is undetermined. Germline V lookup: CDR1 MNHNS, CDR2 SASEGT. The CDR3 is 17 amino acids. Trimming left V 2 bases short and J 2 bases short, with 16 bases between. This chain's CDR3 is CASSELGPKLTGNTIYF. CDR3 nucleotide sequence: TGTGCCAGCAGTGAACTTGGGCCAAAACTTACTGGAAACACCATATATTTT.

V gene TRBV20-1 combines with J gene TRBJ1-2, with D perhaps matching TRBD1 (6 bases). CDR1 is DFQATT and CDR2 is SNEGSKA in the germline V gene (reference sequence). The CDR3 spans 12 residues. V was trimmed by 6 bases and J by 4 bases, leaving 12 bases between them. The CDR3 sequence is CSARGRVYGYTF. The DNA of the CDR3 is TGCAGTGCCAGGGGACGGGTCTATGGCTACACCTTC.

In its sample, this clonotype was seen many times. V and J are TRBV20-1 and TRBJ1-5, with D hard to call. Germline CDR1 DFQATT, CDR2 SNEGSKA (reference sequence). This CDR3 is 15 amino acids long. V was shortened by 4 bases and J by 0 bases, with 13 bases between the two germline ends. CDR3 loop: CSAMKLTSSNQPQHF. DNA for the CDR3: TGCAGTGCTATGAAACTGACATCTAGCAATCAGCCCCAGCATTTT.

This clonotype was recorded a few times. Possible read error: a much larger clone is one base away. The chain links TRBV2 to TRBJ1-1; possibly TRBD1 for D (5 bases). Germline CDR1 SNHLY, CDR2 FYNNEI. V lost 5 bases, J lost 6 bases, and 19 bases lay in between. The CDR3 runs to 15 residues. CDR3 protein: CASSSSGTDEAEAFF. CDR3 coding DNA: TGTGCCAGCAGTTCCTCCGGGACGGACGAAGCTGAAGCTTTCTTT.

This clonotype was seen repeatedly, ten times or more. The genes are TRBV20-1 and TRBJ2-5, with 7 nucleotides matching TRBD2. Per the germline V gene, CDR1 is DFQATT and CDR2 is SNEGSKA (reference sequence). The CDR3 covers 16 residues. V gave up 1 base and J gave up 4 bases; unmatched junction bases: 12. CDR3 bases: TGCAGTGCTAGAGCGGCTAGCGGTGCTGTGGGAGAGACCCAGTACTTC. Protein: CSARAASGAVGETQYF.

The V call is TRBV2, the J call TRBJ1-4; TRBD1 matches 9 bases. J gave up 5 bases and V 3 bases, and 7 bases lay outside the gene matches. From germline, CDR1 is SNHLY and CDR2 FYNNEI. This CDR3 contains 16 residues. CDR3 sequence reads: CASSDDSGTGNEKLFF. For the CDR3, the DNA is TGTGCCAGCAGTGATGATTCCGGGACAGGGAATGAAAAACTGTTTTTT.

The V call is TRBV28, the J call TRBJ2-2; possible D gene TRBD1, 5 bases. Trimming removed 4 bases at V and 8 bases at J, with 14 bases between. Per the germline V gene, CDR1 is MDHEN and CDR2 is SYDVKM. The CDR3 is 14 residues long. CDR3 sequence reads: CASSWSRQGGELFF. Here the CDR3 DNA reads TGTGCCAGCAGTTGGAGCAGGCAGGGTGGGGAGCTGTTTTTT. Full variable domain (rest looked up from reference TRBV28 and TRBJ2-2): DVKVTQSSRYLVKRTGEKVFLECVQDMDHENMFWYRQDPGLGLRLIYFSYDVKMKEKGDIPEGYSVSREKKERFSLILESASTNQTSMYLCASSWSRQGGELFFGEGSRLTVL.

This clonotype was counted many times. The gene calls are TRBV10-2 and TRBJ1-4; D uncertain. Trimming left V 8 bases short and J 3 bases short, with 10 bases between. CDR3 length: 13 amino acids. Germline CDR1 and CDR2: WSHSY and SAAADI. CDR3 region: CASSSFANEKLFF. The CDR3 bases are TGCGCCAGCTCCTCGTTCGCTAATGAAAAACTGTTTTTT.

Ten or more counts support this clonotype. The chain combines TRBV10-3 with TRBJ2-3; D not certain. V lost 3 bases, J lost 2 bases, and 15 bases lay in between. The CDR3 loop spans 16 amino acids. Germline lookup yields CDR1 ENHRY and CDR2 SYGVKD. This CDR3 is CAISDVSRSYTDTQYF. The CDR3 coding sequence is TGTGCCATCAGTGACGTTTCCCGGTCGTACACAGATACGCAGTATTTT.

This clonotype was counted ten times or more. This chain links TRBV20-1 with TRBJ2-7; 13 positions match TRBD2. There are 16 residues in the CDR3. V shed 1 base, J shed 5 bases, and the junction held 8 bases outside the gene matches. Per germline, CDR1 DFQATT and CDR2 SNEGSKA (reference sequence). The CDR3 DNA follows: TGCAGTGCTAGAGGGACTAGCGGGAGAGAGGGGGACGAGCAGTACTTC. It yields the protein CSARGTSGREGDEQYF.